This entry features one T cell receptor (beta chain) sequence. Germline values: CDR1 LGHNA, CDR2 YSLEER. V was shortened by 1 base and J by 2 bases, with 7 bases between the two germline ends. This CDR3 spans 14 amino acids. Participants came from 20 to 25 US areas, aged roughly 18 to 89 years. The entry originates in a study of blood T cell repertoires in COVID-19. Study overall: Acute-phase and convalescent COVID-19 samples originated in the United States, Italy and Spain. PBMCs, B-cell-depleted T cells, or T cells were the source of the cDNA or gDNA that made up the material.

Under the authors' procedure: Estimation of nucleated cell counts relied on the amplification of reference gene primers. TCRdb keeps only in-frame clones here, not all; method: immunoSEQ multiplex PCR. V, J and clone size are taken as reported in that table, and D and trimming were inferred from the DNA itself. The sample shows a few hundred thousand clones, about 90% of them seen only once. The sample taken for sequencing was PBMCs or T cells enriched from blood (not recorded which). The receptor's source is a human donor in a cohort exposed to, infected with or recovered from COVID-19 (not recorded which). The donor label of this sample is uncertain. The chain combines TRBV4-3 with TRBJ2-3; D call uncertain. CDR3 in amino acids: CASSQVPYTDTQYF. As DNA, the CDR3 is TGCGCCAGCAGCCAAGTACCCTACACAGATACGCAGTATTTT.